These T cell receptor beta chains were read from a single sample in a study of CD8 T cells in ankylosing spondylitis. TCRdb itself ran the 5' RACE reads through MiXCR, one entry per CDR3 protein. The data contain some 330,000 distinct CDR3 sequences, around 7.6% of them singletons. Sequencing was done on a sample of blood, either unsorted or a sorted T cell fraction (not recorded which). These receptors all come from a male donor with ankylosing spondylitis. The CDR3 runs from the conserved cysteine through the conserved F or W. A D gene is named only where the DNA matches it firmly. Clone size, where shown, is once, few, many, or a class for clones that have expanded.

clone size: .; V gene: TRBV16; J gene: TRBJ2-7; D gene: .; CDR3 DNA: TGTGCCAGCAGCCAAGGCCTGCTCGAGCAGTACTTC; CDR3 protein: CASSQGLLEQYF
clone size: .; V gene: TRBV10-3; J gene: TRBJ1-6; D gene: .; CDR3 DNA: TGTGCCATCAGTGAGTCGGGTCAGACGAATTCACCCCTCCACTTT; CDR3 protein: CAISESGQTNSPLHF
clone size: few; V gene: TRBV15; J gene: TRBJ2-1; D gene: .; CDR3 DNA: TGTGCCACCAGCACCCGGGTGCGGGCGGTCAATGAGCAGTTCTTC; CDR3 protein: CATSTRVRAVNEQFF
clone size: .; V gene: TRBV28; J gene: TRBJ1-1; D gene: TRBD1; CDR3 DNA: TGTGCCAGCGGTTACAGGGGCCTGGACACTGAAGCTTTCTTT; CDR3 protein: CASGYRGLDTEAFF
clone size: .; V gene: TRBV28; J gene: TRBJ2-2; D gene: .; CDR3 DNA: TGTGCCAGCAGTTTCTTGCCCTACGTACACACCGGGGAGCTGTTTTTT; CDR3 protein: CASSFLPYVHTGELFF
clone size: few; V gene: TRBV7-6; J gene: TRBJ2-1; D gene: TRBD2; CDR3 DNA: TGTGCCAGCAGCAATGTCCTAGCGGGAGCCGGCAATGAGCAGTTCTTC; CDR3 protein: CASSNVLAGAGNEQFF
clone size: .; V gene: TRBV27; J gene: TRBJ2-7; D gene: TRBD2; CDR3 DNA: TGTGCCAGCAGAAATAGCGGGAGCGTACTCGAGCAGTACTTC; CDR3 protein: CASRNSGSVLEQYF
clone size: many; V gene: TRBV14; J gene: TRBJ1-1; D gene: .; CDR3 DNA: TGTGCCAGCAGTTTAACGGGGGGCACTGAAGCTTTCTTT; CDR3 protein: CASSLTGGTEAFF
clone size: few; V gene: TRBV20-1; J gene: TRBJ2-6; D gene: .; CDR3 DNA: TGCAGTGCTCAGACAATCTATTATGGGGCCAACGTCCTGACTTTC; CDR3 protein: CSAQTIYYGANVLTF
clone size: many; V gene: TRBV5-1; J gene: TRBJ1-1; D gene: TRBD1; CDR3 DNA: TGCGCCAGCAGCTTTAACAGGGGAACTGAAGCTTTCTTT; CDR3 protein: CASSFNRGTEAFF
clone size: .; V gene: TRBV7-6; J gene: TRBJ2-1; D gene: .; CDR3 DNA: TGTGCCAGCAGCTTAGCGGGTACAATTGAGCAGTTCTTC; CDR3 protein: CASSLAGTIEQFF
clone size: .; V gene: TRBV5-1; J gene: TRBJ2-5; D gene: .; CDR3 DNA: TGCGCCAGCAGCTCCGGCAGCGGTCACCAAGAGACCCAGTACTTC; CDR3 protein: CASSSGSGHQETQYF
clone size: .; V gene: TRBV4-2; J gene: TRBJ2-1; D gene: TRBD2; CDR3 DNA: TGTGCCAGCAGCCAGTGGTTAGCGGGCCCTTACAATGAGCAGTTCTTC; CDR3 protein: CASSQWLAGPYNEQFF
clone size: .; V gene: TRBV6-2/TRBV6-3; J gene: TRBJ1-5; D gene: TRBD1; CDR3 DNA: TGTGCCAGCAGTAGACCAAGGACAGGCTACAATCAGCCCCAGCATTTT; CDR3 protein: CASSRPRTGYNQPQHF
clone size: .; V gene: TRBV11-2; J gene: TRBJ2-1; D gene: TRBD2; CDR3 DNA: TGTGCCAGCAGCCGAACCGCACAAGCGGGAGCCTACAATGAGCAGTTCTTC; CDR3 protein: CASSRTAQAGAYNEQFF
clone size: .; V gene: TRBV6-1; J gene: TRBJ2-5; D gene: .; CDR3 DNA: TGTGCCAGCAGTGCCCTACAGACCCAAGAGACCCAGTACTTC; CDR3 protein: CASSALQTQETQYF
clone size: few; V gene: TRBV15; J gene: TRBJ2-2; D gene: TRBD2; CDR3 DNA: TGTGCCACCAGTAAACTAGCGGTAATCACCGGGGAGCTGTTTTTT; CDR3 protein: CATSKLAVITGELFF
clone size: many; V gene: TRBV27; J gene: TRBJ1-5; D gene: .; CDR3 DNA: TGTGCCAGCGGCTCCCGCCGGGAGCCCCAGCATTTT; CDR3 protein: CASGSRREPQHF
clone size: .; V gene: TRBV15; J gene: TRBJ2-3; D gene: .; CDR3 DNA: TGTGCCACCAGCAGAGGGGTTGGGAGGGGACAGGTGACCACAGATACGCAGTATTTT; CDR3 protein: CATSRGVGRGQVTTDTQYF
clone size: .; V gene: TRBV12-3/TRBV12-4; J gene: TRBJ2-5; D gene: TRBD1; CDR3 DNA: TGTGCCAGCAGCCTAAGACAGGGCCGAGAAGAGACCCAGTACTTC; CDR3 protein: CASSLRQGREETQYF
clone size: .; V gene: TRBV5-1; J gene: TRBJ2-1; D gene: TRBD1; CDR3 DNA: TGCGCCAGCAGCCCCGGGACAGGGCAGTTCTTC; CDR3 protein: CASSPGTGQFF
clone size: few; V gene: TRBV28; J gene: TRBJ2-7; D gene: .; CDR3 DNA: TGTGCCAGCAGTGCTCCCCCCCGAGAGTACGAGCAGTACTTC; CDR3 protein: CASSAPPREYEQYF
clone size: .; V gene: TRBV12-3/TRBV12-4; J gene: TRBJ2-1; D gene: .; CDR3 DNA: TGTGCCATTCCGCTTAGGTGGGAGAGGCCCAGGGTTGAGCAGTTCTTC; CDR3 protein: CAIPLRWERPRVEQFF
clone size: .; V gene: TRBV7-2; J gene: TRBJ2-7; D gene: TRBD2; CDR3 DNA: TGTGCCAGCAGCTTGTCCAGCGGGAGTCGATTGAACGAGCAGTACTTC; CDR3 protein: CASSLSSGSRLNEQYF
clone size: .; V gene: TRBV10-3; J gene: TRBJ2-1; D gene: .; CDR3 DNA: TGTGCCATCAGTGAGTTCGGTGGGCGGGAGCAGTTCTTC; CDR3 protein: CAISEFGGREQFF
clone size: .; V gene: TRBV4-1; J gene: TRBJ2-2; D gene: TRBD2; CDR3 DNA: TGCGCCAGCAGCCAACCTTCGCGGCCCGGCGGGAGGGTCGGGGAGCTGTTTTTT; CDR3 protein: CASSQPSRPGGRVGELFF
clone size: few; V gene: TRBV20-1; J gene: TRBJ1-2; D gene: .; CDR3 DNA: TGCAGTGCTAGAGACCTAACAGGGATGGACTATGGCTACACCTTC; CDR3 protein: CSARDLTGMDYGYTF
clone size: few; V gene: TRBV30; J gene: TRBJ2-7; D gene: TRBD1; CDR3 DNA: TGTGCCTGGAGTAGAGGGGGCACCTACGAGCAGTACTTC; CDR3 protein: CAWSRGGTYEQYF
clone size: few; V gene: TRBV6-1; J gene: TRBJ1-2; D gene: .; CDR3 DNA: TGTGCCAGCAGTCAGCGGACAGAAGCTAACTATGGCTACACCTTC; CDR3 protein: CASSQRTEANYGYTF
clone size: many; V gene: TRBV6-6; J gene: TRBJ2-5; D gene: .; CDR3 DNA: TGTGCCAGCAGTTACGGGGGTGAGACCCAGTACTTC; CDR3 protein: CASSYGGETQYF
clone size: few; V gene: TRBV19; J gene: TRBJ2-1; D gene: TRBD1; CDR3 DNA: TGTGCCACCCGGACAGGCTCGCGGCAGTTCTTC; CDR3 protein: CATRTGSRQFF
clone size: .; V gene: TRBV9; J gene: TRBJ2-5; D gene: .; CDR3 DNA: TGTGCCAGCAGCGTAGACGCACTTTTACCTTCGGAGACCCAGTACTTC; CDR3 protein: CASSVDALLPSETQYF
clone size: many; V gene: TRBV19; J gene: TRBJ2-1; D gene: .; CDR3 DNA: TGTGCCACATCGAAGGGAGCGGACTACAATGAGCAGTTCTTC; CDR3 protein: CATSKGADYNEQFF
clone size: .; V gene: TRBV4-2; J gene: TRBJ2-3; D gene: .; CDR3 DNA: TGTGCCAGCAGCCAAGCGGGACGACTTACGCAGTATTTT; CDR3 protein: CASSQAGRLTQYF
clone size: few; V gene: TRBV24-1; J gene: TRBJ2-5; D gene: TRBD1; CDR3 DNA: TGTGCCACCAGTGACCCCATGGACAGGGGTGGGACCCAGTACTTC; CDR3 protein: CATSDPMDRGGTQYF
clone size: .; V gene: TRBV20-1; J gene: TRBJ2-3; D gene: .; CDR3 DNA: TGCAGTGCTAGACCTCCCGTTGGCACAGATACGCAGTATTTT; CDR3 protein: CSARPPVGTDTQYF
clone size: few; V gene: TRBV7-3; J gene: TRBJ2-7; D gene: TRBD2; CDR3 DNA: TGTGCCAGCAGCCCCTCGGGGGGGACACTCTACGAGCAGTACTTC; CDR3 protein: CASSPSGGTLYEQYF
clone size: few; V gene: TRBV20-1; J gene: TRBJ2-5; D gene: .; CDR3 DNA: TGCAGTGCTAGATGGACGGGGCAAGAGACCCAGTACTTC; CDR3 protein: CSARWTGQETQYF
clone size: once; V gene: TRBV7-9; J gene: TRBJ2-1; D gene: .; CDR3 DNA: TGTGCCAGCAGCGGGGTAGGAGCGGGCCTTTACAATGAGCAGTTCTTC; CDR3 protein: CASSGVGAGLYNEQFF
clone size: .; V gene: TRBV11-2; J gene: TRBJ2-7; D gene: TRBD2; CDR3 DNA: TGTGCCAGCAGCTTTACTAGCGACTCCTACGAGCAGTACTTC; CDR3 protein: CASSFTSDSYEQYF
clone size: few; V gene: TRBV5-1; J gene: TRBJ2-1; D gene: .; CDR3 DNA: TGCGCCAGCAGCTTGGGGGGACTGCACAATGAGCAGTTCTTC; CDR3 protein: CASSLGGLHNEQFF
clone size: .; V gene: TRBV29-1; J gene: TRBJ1-1; D gene: .; CDR3 DNA: TGCAGCGCGGAGCGGGACGGGGATTTCTTT; CDR3 protein: CSAERDGDFF
clone size: few; V gene: TRBV27; J gene: TRBJ2-7; D gene: .; CDR3 DNA: TGTGCCAGCAGTGGCTCGGGGAGGTCCTACGAGCAGTACTTC; CDR3 protein: CASSGSGRSYEQYF
clone size: few; V gene: TRBV5-1; J gene: TRBJ2-2; D gene: TRBD1; CDR3 DNA: TGCGCCAGCAGCCTACGACAGGGCTTTACCGGGGAGCTGTTTTTT; CDR3 protein: CASSLRQGFTGELFF
clone size: .; V gene: TRBV15; J gene: TRBJ1-5; D gene: .; CDR3 DNA: TGTGCCACCAGCAGAGAATCGTTACAGCTCAATCAGCCCCAGCATTTT; CDR3 protein: CATSRESLQLNQPQHF
clone size: few; V gene: TRBV6-5; J gene: TRBJ2-6; D gene: TRBD1; CDR3 DNA: TGTGCCAGCAGTTACGGGACAGGGAACTCTGGGGCCAACGTCCTGACTTTC; CDR3 protein: CASSYGTGNSGANVLTF
clone size: .; V gene: TRBV7-6; J gene: TRBJ2-7; D gene: .; CDR3 DNA: TGTGCCAGCGGGAGTTCAAATAGGGGCTACGAGCAGTACTTC; CDR3 protein: CASGSSNRGYEQYF
clone size: many; V gene: TRBV6-2/TRBV6-3; J gene: TRBJ2-1; D gene: TRBD1; CDR3 DNA: TGTGCCAGCAGCGACGGACAGGTCCGCAGTGGTGAGCAGTTCTTC; CDR3 protein: CASSDGQVRSGEQFF